A selection of T cell receptor beta chains follows, all from one sample in a study of CD8 T cells in Susac syndrome. TCRdb reprocessed the immunoSEQ multiplex PCR reads with MiXCR, giving one entry per CDR3 protein. Seen here are about 70,000 distinct CDR3 sequences, 96% observed once, and the top ten hold roughly 0.11%. Sequenced input: CD4+ T cells from PBMCs. These receptors were taken from a human donor with multiple sclerosis. Both conserved end residues are part of each CDR3. A D gene is named only where the DNA matches it firmly. Some rows mark clone size as missing; the rest say once, few, many or name a class of expanded clone.

NA	TRBV6-2/TRBV6-3	TRBJ2-4	NA	TGTGCCAGCAGTCAAGGACAGAATCTAGCCAAAAACATTCAGTACTTC	CASSQGQNLAKNIQYF
NA	TRBV2	TRBJ2-3	NA	TGTGCCAGCAGTGGTACAGGAACCAGCACAGATACGCAGTATTTT	CASSGTGTSTDTQYF
TRBD1	TRBV7-2	TRBJ2-1	NA	TGTGCCAGCAGCTTGGCCCCGGGACAGGGGGCCTACAATGAGCAGTTCTTC	CASSLAPGQGAYNEQFF
NA	TRBV30	TRBJ2-7	NA	TGTGCCTGGAGTCCGGATAGTTACTCGGCCGAGCAGTACTTC	CAWSPDSYSAEQYF
TRBD1	TRBV6-6	TRBJ2-7	once	TGTGCCAGCAGTTACTGGGACAGGGGGTACTACGAGCAGTACTTC	CASSYWDRGYYEQYF
TRBD1	TRBV7-7	TRBJ2-7	NA	TGTGCTAGCAGCTTGGACAGGGTTGCCGAGCAGTACTTC	CASSLDRVAEQYF
NA	TRBV11-2	TRBJ1-1	NA	TGTGCCAGCAGCCTGCGGGGGGGCACTGAAGCTTTCTTT	CASSLRGGTEAFF
TRBD1	TRBV29-1	TRBJ1-1	NA	TGCAGCTCGACAGGGGGCCCGAACACTGAAGCTTTCTTT	CSSTGGPNTEAFF
NA	TRBV9	TRBJ2-5	NA	TGTGCCAGCAGCGTAGAACTTCGGGAGACCCAGTACTTC	CASSVELRETQYF
TRBD1	TRBV2	TRBJ1-5	NA	TGTGCCAGCAGTCGACGAGGGGGACAGGGAAGCAATCAGCCCCAGCATTTT	CASSRRGGQGSNQPQHF
NA	TRBV7-8	TRBJ2-5	NA	TGTGCCAGCAGCCCAGACGCGGGGTCGGGGGAGACCCAGTACTTC	CASSPDAGSGETQYF
NA	TRBV27	TRBJ2-5	once	TGTGCCAGCAGTTTGGGCTTTGGTCCCAGTCTCGAGACCCAGTACTTC	CASSLGFGPSLETQYF